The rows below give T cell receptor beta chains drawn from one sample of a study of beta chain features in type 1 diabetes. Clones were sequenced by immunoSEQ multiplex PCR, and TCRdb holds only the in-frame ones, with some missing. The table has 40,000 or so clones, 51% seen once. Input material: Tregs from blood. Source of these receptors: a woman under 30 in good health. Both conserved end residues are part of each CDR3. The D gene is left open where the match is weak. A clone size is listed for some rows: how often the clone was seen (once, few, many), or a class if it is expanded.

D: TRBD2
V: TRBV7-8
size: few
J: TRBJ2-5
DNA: TGTGCCAGCAGGGGGATGGGTCTAGCGGGGGAGACCCAGTACTTC
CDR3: CASRGMGLAGETQYF

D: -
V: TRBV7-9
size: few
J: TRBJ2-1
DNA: TGTGCCAGCAGCCGTCTAACGACGGGGGAGCAGTTCTTC
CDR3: CASSRLTTGEQFF

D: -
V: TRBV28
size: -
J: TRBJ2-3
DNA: TGTGCCAGCAGAACGGGAGGATCCGGGGGCACGCAGTATTTT
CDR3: CASRTGGSGGTQYF

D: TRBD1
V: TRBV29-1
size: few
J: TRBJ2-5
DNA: TGCAGCGTTGAAGGACAGGGGGCAAAGACCCAGTACTTC
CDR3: CSVEGQGAKTQYF

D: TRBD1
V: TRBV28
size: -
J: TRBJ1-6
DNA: TGTGCCAGCAGTTTTCAGCCAGGGACAGGGCTCTATAATTCACCCCTCCACTTT
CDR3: CASSFQPGTGLYNSPLHF

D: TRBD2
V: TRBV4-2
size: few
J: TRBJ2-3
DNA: TGTGCCAGCAGCCAAGAACCGGGCGGGAGGGGGTCTAGCACAGATACGCAGTATTTT
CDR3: CASSQEPGGRGSSTDTQYF

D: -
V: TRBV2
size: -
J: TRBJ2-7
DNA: TGTGCCAGCAGCGGGGACTTCTACGAGCAGTACTTC
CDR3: CASSGDFYEQYF

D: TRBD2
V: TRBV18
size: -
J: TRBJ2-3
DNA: TGTGCCAGCTCACCAACTAGCGGGACAGATACGCAGTATTTT
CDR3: CASSPTSGTDTQYF

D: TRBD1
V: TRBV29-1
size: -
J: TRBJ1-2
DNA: TGCAGCGTGCGACAGGGGGGTGGCTACACCTTC
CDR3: CSVRQGGGYTF

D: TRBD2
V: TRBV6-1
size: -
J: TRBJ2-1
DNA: TGTGCCAGCAGTGAATATCTCATCACTAGCGGTAACAATGAGCAGTTCTTC
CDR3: CASSEYLITSGNNEQFF

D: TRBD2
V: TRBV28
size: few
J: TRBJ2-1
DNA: TGTGCCAGCAGTTTATCCGGGACTAGCGGCAATGAGCAGTTCTTC
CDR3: CASSLSGTSGNEQFF

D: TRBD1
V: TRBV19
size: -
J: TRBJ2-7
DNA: TGTGCCAGTAGTAGCGCCCGGGACAGGGTTTACTTC
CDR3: CASSSARDRVYF

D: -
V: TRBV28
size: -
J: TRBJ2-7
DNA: TGTGCCAGCACCCCGGCGGCAATAGGCACCTACGAGCAGTACTTC
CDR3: CASTPAAIGTYEQYF

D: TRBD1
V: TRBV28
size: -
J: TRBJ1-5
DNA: TGTGCCAGCAGTCTCCAGGGGGCACGCAATCAGCCCCAGCATTTT
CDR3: CASSLQGARNQPQHF

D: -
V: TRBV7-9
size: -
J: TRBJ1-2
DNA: TGTGCCAGCAGCTTAGTTTCAGGGGCTGGTGGCTACACCTTC
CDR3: CASSLVSGAGGYTF

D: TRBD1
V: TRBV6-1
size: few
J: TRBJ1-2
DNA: TGTGCCAGCAGCCCCAACCTGGACAGGGGCTACACCTTC
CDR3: CASSPNLDRGYTF

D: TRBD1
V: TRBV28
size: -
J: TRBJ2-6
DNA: TGTGCCAGCAGCCCCAGGGGGTCTGGGGCCAACGTCCTGACTTTC
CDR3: CASSPRGSGANVLTF

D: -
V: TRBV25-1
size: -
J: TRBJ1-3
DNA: TGTGCCAGCAAATCAGGGAGGGGAAACACCATATATTTT
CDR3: CASKSGRGNTIYF

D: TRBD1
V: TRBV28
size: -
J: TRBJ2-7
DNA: TGTGCCAGCAGTCAACAACAGGGGGGTCGGAACGAGCAGTACTTC
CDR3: CASSQQQGGRNEQYF

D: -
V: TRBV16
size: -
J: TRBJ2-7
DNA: TGTGCCAGCAGCCAATTCTTGGGGGCCGAGCAGTACTTC
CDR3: CASSQFLGAEQYF

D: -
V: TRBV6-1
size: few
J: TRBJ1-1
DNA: TGTGCCAGCAGCAAGGACAGCTCGAACACTGAAGCTTTCTTT
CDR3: CASSKDSSNTEAFF

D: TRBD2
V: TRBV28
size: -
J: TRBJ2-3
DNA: TGTGCCAGCAGTTACCCGACTAGCGGGAGGTCCCCAGATACGCAGTATTTT
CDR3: CASSYPTSGRSPDTQYF

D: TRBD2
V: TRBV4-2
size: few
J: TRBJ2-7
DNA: TGTGCCAGCAGCTTGAACTCCTTAGCGGGAGAGGGAGAGCAGTACTTC
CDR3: CASSLNSLAGEGEQYF

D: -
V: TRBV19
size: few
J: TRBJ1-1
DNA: TGTGCCAGTAGTGCACAGGGGAACACTGAAGCTTTCTTT
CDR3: CASSAQGNTEAFF

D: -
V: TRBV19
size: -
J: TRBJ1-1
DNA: TGTGCCAGTAGTTCCCCCCCGGGATTTAACACTGAAGCTTTCTTT
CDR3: CASSSPPGFNTEAFF

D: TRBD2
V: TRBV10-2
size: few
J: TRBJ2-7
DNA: TGCGCCAGCAGTGAGGGCGGGAGCTTCTACGAGCAGTACTTC
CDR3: CASSEGGSFYEQYF

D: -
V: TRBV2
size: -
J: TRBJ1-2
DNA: TGTGCCAGCAGGGGGGGACTCTATGGCTACACCTTC
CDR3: CASRGGLYGYTF

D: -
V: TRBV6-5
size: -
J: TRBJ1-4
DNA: TGTGCCAGCAGTTACTCGGGAGGATTTAACGAAAAACTGTTTTTT
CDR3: CASSYSGGFNEKLFF

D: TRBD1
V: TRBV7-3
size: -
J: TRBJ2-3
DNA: TGTGCCAGCAGTTGGACAGGGGGTAAGGAAGATACGCAGTATTTT
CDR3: CASSWTGGKEDTQYF

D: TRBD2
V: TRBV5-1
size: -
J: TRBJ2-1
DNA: TGCGCCAGCAGCTTCCTCGAGAGCGGGATAGGGAATGAGCAGTTCTTC
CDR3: CASSFLESGIGNEQFF

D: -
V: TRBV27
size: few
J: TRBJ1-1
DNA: TGTGCCAGCACGCAGAGGCGGGACGTAGGATATGAAGCTTTCTTT
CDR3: CASTQRRDVGYEAFF

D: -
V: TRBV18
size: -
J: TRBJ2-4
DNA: TGTGCCAGCTCACAAGACCGAGGGCTAGGCAAAAACATTCAGTACTTC
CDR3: CASSQDRGLGKNIQYF

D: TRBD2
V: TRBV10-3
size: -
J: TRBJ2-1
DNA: TGTGCCATCAGTGAGTCGGGGCGGGAGTCCTACAATGAGCAGTTCTTC
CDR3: CAISESGRESYNEQFF

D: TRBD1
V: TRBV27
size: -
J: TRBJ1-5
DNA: TGTGCCAGCAGGAGGGACAGGGACAATCAGCCCCAGCATTTT
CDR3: CASRRDRDNQPQHF

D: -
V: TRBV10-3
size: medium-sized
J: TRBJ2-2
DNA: TGTGCCATCAGTGAAGGAGGGGCCGGGGAGCTGTTTTTT
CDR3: CAISEGGAGELFF

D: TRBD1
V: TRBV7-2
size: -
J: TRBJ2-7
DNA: TGTGCCAGCAGCTCCGACAGGGCCAGCTCCTACGAGCAGTACTTC
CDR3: CASSSDRASSYEQYF

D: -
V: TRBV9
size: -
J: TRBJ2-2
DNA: TGTGCCAGCAGCCAGCAGGGCGGATCGAACACCGGGGAGCTGTTTTTT
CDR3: CASSQQGGSNTGELFF

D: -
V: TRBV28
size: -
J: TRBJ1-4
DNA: TGTGCCAGCAGCCCTCCGGTCTTCTCAGGTGAAAAACTGTTTTTT
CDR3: CASSPPVFSGEKLFF

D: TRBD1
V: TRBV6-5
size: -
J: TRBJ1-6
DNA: TGTGCCAGCAGTTACGCGGGACAGATAAATTCACCCCTCCACTTT
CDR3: CASSYAGQINSPLHF

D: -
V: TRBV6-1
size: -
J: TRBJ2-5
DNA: TGTGCCAGCAGTGATTTAAACCTCAACCGGGCCCAGTACTTC
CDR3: CASSDLNLNRAQYF

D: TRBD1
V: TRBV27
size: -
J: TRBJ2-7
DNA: TGTGCCAGCAGACCGGGACAGGTTCCCTACGAGCAGTACTTC
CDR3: CASRPGQVPYEQYF

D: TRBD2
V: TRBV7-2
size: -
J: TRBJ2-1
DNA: TGTGCCAGCAGCTTAGTACTAGCGGACTACTACAATGAGCAGTTCTTC
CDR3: CASSLVLADYYNEQFF

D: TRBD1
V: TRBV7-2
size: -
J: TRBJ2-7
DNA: TGTGCCAGCAGCACCTATGGACAGGGGACCGAGCAGTACTTC
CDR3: CASSTYGQGTEQYF

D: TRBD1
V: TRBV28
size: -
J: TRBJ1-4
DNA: TGTGCCAGCAGTACCCCGACAGGGGCTAATGAAAAACTGTTTTTT
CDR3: CASSTPTGANEKLFF

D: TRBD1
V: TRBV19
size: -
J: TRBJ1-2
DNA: TGTGCCAGTAGTACCGGGACAGGGGGCGCGTTGGACTATGGCTACACCTTC
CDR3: CASSTGTGGALDYGYTF

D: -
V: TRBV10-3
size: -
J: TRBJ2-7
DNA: TGTGCCATCACATCAGGGGACCCGTACGAGCAGTACTTC
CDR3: CAITSGDPYEQYF

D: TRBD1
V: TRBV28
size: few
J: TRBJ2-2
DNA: TGTGCCAGCAGTGCTGCCGGGACAGGGAGAACGAACACCGGGGAGCTGTTTTTT
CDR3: CASSAAGTGRTNTGELFF

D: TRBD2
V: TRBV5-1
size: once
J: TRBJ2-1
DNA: TGCGCCAGCAGCTCCCCGACTAGCGGGAATTCAAATGAGCAGTTCTTC
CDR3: CASSSPTSGNSNEQFF

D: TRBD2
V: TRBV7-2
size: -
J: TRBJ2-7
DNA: TGTGCCAGCAGCTCTAGGACTAGCGGCCCCTACGAGCAGTACTTC
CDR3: CASSSRTSGPYEQYF

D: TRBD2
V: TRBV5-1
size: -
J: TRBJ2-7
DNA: TGCGCCAGCAGCGTAGCGGGAAATGAGAGGGAGCAGTACTTC
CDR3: CASSVAGNEREQYF